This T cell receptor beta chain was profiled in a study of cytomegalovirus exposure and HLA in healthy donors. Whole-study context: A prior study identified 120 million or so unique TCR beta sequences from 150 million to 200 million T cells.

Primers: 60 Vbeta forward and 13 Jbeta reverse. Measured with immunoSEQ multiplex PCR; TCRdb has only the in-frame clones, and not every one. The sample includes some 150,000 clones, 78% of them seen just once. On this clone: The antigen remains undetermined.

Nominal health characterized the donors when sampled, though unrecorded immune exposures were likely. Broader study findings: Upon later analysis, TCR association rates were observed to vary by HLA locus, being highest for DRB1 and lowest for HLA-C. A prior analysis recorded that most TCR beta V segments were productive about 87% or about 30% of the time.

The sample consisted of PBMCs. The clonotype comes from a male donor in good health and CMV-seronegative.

DNA for the CDR3: TGTGCCAGCAGGTCCCCCCGCTCCTATAATTCACCCCTCCACTTT. Translated: CASRSPRSYNSPLHF. The chain combines TRBV2 with TRBJ1-6, with D unclear. CDR1 is SNHLY and CDR2 is FYNNEI in the germline V gene. There are 15 residues in the CDR3. V was trimmed by 6 bases and J by 0 bases, leaving 9 bases between them.